This is a list of T cell receptor beta chains from one sample in a study of T cell repertoires in cytomegalovirus infection. TCRdb re-derived calls from the reads in MiXCR, one entry per CDR3 protein. The table records some 600,000 distinct CDR3 sequences, less than 25% of them present only once. Sequencing was done on a sample of CD8+ T cells from PBMCs. The receptors stem from a human donor in good health (CMV status not recorded). Some clones in this sample may be carry-over from other donors' samples. Both conserved end residues are part of each CDR3. A D gene is named only where the DNA matches it firmly. Where a row states a size, it is once, few, many or the class of an expanded clone; other rows omit it.

-	TRBV6-5	TRBJ2-1	-	CASSYSGRGSYNEQFF	TGTGCCAGCAGTTACTCTGGGCGGGGATCCTACAATGAGCAGTTCTTC
-	TRBV2	TRBJ2-5	few	CASSEGEDSEETQYF	TGTGCCAGCAGTGAGGGTGAGGACTCCGAAGAGACCCAGTACTTC
TRBD1	TRBV29-1	TRBJ2-1	few	CSVNRDRNEQFF	TGCAGCGTAAACCGGGACAGAAATGAGCAGTTCTTC
-	TRBV6-6	TRBJ2-2	few	CASWTGELFF	TGTGCCAGTTGGACCGGGGAGCTGTTTTTT
-	TRBV28	TRBJ2-2	-	CASIEQDGANTGELFF	TGTGCCAGCATCGAACAGGACGGGGCGAACACCGGGGAGCTGTTTTTT
-	TRBV4-1	TRBJ2-1	few	CASSHPVTDNEQFF	TGCGCCAGCAGCCATCCTGTAACGGACAATGAGCAGTTCTTC
TRBD1	TRBV7-2	TRBJ2-3	many	CASSFRPGGRGDTQYF	TGTGCCAGCAGCTTCCGGCCAGGGGGCAGGGGAGATACGCAGTATTTT
TRBD1	TRBV24-1	TRBJ2-2	-	CATSDFRTGGELFF	TGTGCCACCAGTGATTTCCGGACAGGCGGGGAGCTGTTTTTT
-	TRBV9	TRBJ1-5	-	CASSVSQGFNQPQHF	TGTGCCAGCAGCGTATCACAGGGTTTCAATCAGCCCCAGCATTTT
-	TRBV28	TRBJ2-1	few	CASSLSEGGGYLDEQFF	TGTGCCAGCAGTTTATCGGAAGGGGGGGGTTATCTCGATGAGCAGTTCTTC
-	TRBV28	TRBJ1-1	-	CASSLIFGTLGADTEAFF	TGTGCCAGCAGTTTAATATTTGGGACCCTGGGGGCAGACACTGAAGCTTTCTTT
TRBD1	TRBV6-1	TRBJ2-1	-	CASSEAQGWHEQFF	TGTGCCAGCAGTGAGGCACAGGGGTGGCATGAGCAGTTCTTC
TRBD2	TRBV7-2	TRBJ2-7	many	CASSFVTGGREQYF	TGTGCCAGCAGCTTCGTTACGGGGGGGCGCGAGCAGTACTTC
TRBD1	TRBV14	TRBJ1-1	-	CASSQKGQYLGTEAFF	TGTGCCAGCAGCCAAAAGGGACAGTACTTGGGAACTGAAGCTTTCTTT
-	TRBV29-1	TRBJ1-1	once	CSVSQGDNTEAFF	TGCAGCGTTTCACAGGGAGATAACACTGAAGCTTTCTTT
-	TRBV7-6	TRBJ1-1	-	CASSSPVKGPEAFF	TGTGCCAGCAGCTCACCAGTAAAAGGGCCTGAAGCTTTCTTT
-	TRBV27	TRBJ1-1	few	CASSFMGPDTEAFF	TGTGCCAGCAGTTTCATGGGGCCGGACACTGAAGCTTTCTTT
TRBD2	TRBV7-6	TRBJ2-1	many	CASSLGPAGELKNEQFF	TGTGCCAGCAGCTTAGGTCCAGCGGGGGAGCTTAAGAATGAGCAGTTCTTC
-	TRBV20-1	TRBJ1-4	-	CSARDRSAGEKLFF	TGCAGTGCTAGAGATCGCAGCGCCGGGGAAAAACTGTTTTTT
-	TRBV4-2	TRBJ1-1	many	CASSQPDPDTEAFF	TGTGCCAGCAGCCAACCGGACCCTGACACTGAAGCTTTCTTT
TRBD2	TRBV29-1	TRBJ2-3	-	CHTSGGPRRDTQYF	TGCCATACTAGCGGGGGCCCGAGGAGAGATACGCAGTATTTT
-	TRBV5-5	TRBJ2-5	-	CASEILSRYQETQYF	TGTGCCAGCGAGATCCTTTCTAGGTACCAAGAGACCCAGTACTTC
-	TRBV6-6	TRBJ2-4	few	CASSSGFDGNIQYF	TGTGCCAGCAGTTCCGGCTTCGATGGGAACATTCAGTACTTC
TRBD1	TRBV12-3/TRBV12-4	TRBJ1-4	few	CASNAAKGAGEKLFF	TGTGCCAGCAACGCTGCGAAGGGGGCTGGGGAAAAACTGTTTTTT
TRBD1	TRBV14	TRBJ2-7	-	CASSQLGQGARSDEQYF	TGTGCCAGCAGCCAACTGGGCCAGGGGGCCAGGTCTGACGAGCAGTACTTC
TRBD1	TRBV29-1	TRBJ1-1	-	CSVEPGQGKAWVTEAFF	TGCAGCGTTGAACCCGGACAGGGAAAGGCCTGGGTCACTGAAGCTTTCTTT
-	TRBV29-1	TRBJ1-2	-	CSVEEDRGHNYGYTF	TGCAGCGTTGAGGAGGACCGAGGACATAACTATGGCTACACCTTC
TRBD1	TRBV20-1	TRBJ1-2	-	CSADTTGQPPQYGYTF	TGCAGTGCCGATACGACAGGGCAACCACCACAATATGGCTACACCTTC
TRBD1	TRBV7-6	TRBJ2-7	-	CVSSPRQGYYEQYF	TGTGTCAGCAGCCCCCGACAGGGGTACTACGAGCAGTACTTC
-	TRBV28	TRBJ2-1	few	CASSFPREGDLGNEQFF	TGTGCCAGCAGTTTTCCTAGGGAGGGGGATCTTGGCAATGAGCAGTTCTTC
-	TRBV10-3	TRBJ1-6	-	CAISVEVPSSYNSPLHF	TGTGCCATCAGTGTGGAGGTGCCGAGCTCCTATAATTCACCCCTCCACTTT
-	TRBV2	TRBJ2-6	many	CASSEVSGIYSGANVLTF	TGTGCCAGCAGTGAAGTCTCGGGGATCTACTCTGGGGCCAACGTCCTGACTTTC
TRBD1	TRBV4-3	TRBJ1-4	few	CASSQDRTGRNEKLFF	TGCGCCAGCAGCCAAGATCGGACAGGGCGGAATGAAAAACTGTTTTTT
-	TRBV7-6	TRBJ2-3	many	CASSGSTDTQYF	TGTGCCAGCAGCGGGAGCACAGATACGCAGTATTTT
-	TRBV28	TRBJ2-4	-	CASSFRTRGGNIQYF	TGTGCCAGCAGTTTCAGGACGCGAGGGGGAAACATTCAGTACTTC
-	TRBV14	TRBJ1-2	-	CASSQTGSLFGYTF	TGTGCCAGCAGCCAAACGGGATCCCTTTTTGGCTACACCTTC
TRBD1	TRBV5-5	TRBJ1-1	many	CASSLRQGGTEAFF	TGTGCCAGCAGCCTGCGACAGGGAGGCACTGAAGCTTTCTTT
TRBD1	TRBV20-1	TRBJ2-5	-	CSVSGTGYQETQYF	TGCAGTGTTTCCGGGACAGGGTATCAAGAGACCCAGTACTTC
-	TRBV6-1	TRBJ2-2	few	CASRLGPPTGELFF	TGTGCCAGCCGTCTGGGACCGCCGACCGGGGAGCTGTTTTTT
-	TRBV9	TRBJ1-6	-	CASSPTTVVRINSPLHF	TGTGCCAGCAGCCCGACAACGGTAGTCAGGATTAATTCACCCCTCCACTTT
-	TRBV10-3	TRBJ2-5	-	CAISVRGEETQYF	TGTGCCATCAGTGTAAGAGGGGAAGAGACCCAGTACTTC
TRBD2	TRBV11-3	TRBJ2-3	many	CASSTPELAAPDTQYF	TGTGCCAGCAGCACCCCGGAGCTAGCGGCCCCGGATACGCAGTATTTT
-	TRBV7-6	TRBJ2-5	few	CASSTPGQGIKWETQYF	TGTGCCAGCAGCACACCGGGCCAAGGGATTAAGTGGGAGACCCAGTACTTC
TRBD2	TRBV6-5	TRBJ2-3	-	CASSYEPGLAADTQYF	TGTGCCAGCAGTTACGAGCCGGGACTAGCGGCAGATACGCAGTATTTT
-	TRBV6-5	TRBJ1-6	-	CASRPTRRNSPLHF	TGTGCCAGCAGACCTACACGGAGAAATTCACCCCTCCACTTT
TRBD1	TRBV7-3	TRBJ2-1	-	CASSGKDRVSYNEQFF	TGTGCCAGCAGCGGGAAAGACAGGGTCTCCTACAATGAGCAGTTCTTC
-	TRBV15	TRBJ2-3	many	CATGGTSTDTQYF	TGTGCCACCGGGGGCACTAGTACAGATACGCAGTATTTT
-	TRBV12-3/TRBV12-4	TRBJ1-1	-	CASSIVRIEAFF	TGTGCCAGCAGTATAGTACGAATTGAAGCTTTCTTT
-	TRBV24-1	TRBJ2-1	-	CATSDLGQGCSYDLFPEQFF	TGTGCCACCAGTGATTTGGGGCAGGGATGCTCTTACGATCTATTTCCTGAGCAGTTCTTC
TRBD1	TRBV6-1	TRBJ1-1	many	CASSARDRGRSVYTEAFF	TGTGCCAGCAGTGCCCGGGACAGGGGGCGATCGGTCTACACTGAAGCTTTCTTT
-	TRBV7-3	TRBJ2-3	many	CASSGTPGPTDTQYF	TGTGCCAGCAGCGGCACACCGGGGCCTACAGATACGCAGTATTTT